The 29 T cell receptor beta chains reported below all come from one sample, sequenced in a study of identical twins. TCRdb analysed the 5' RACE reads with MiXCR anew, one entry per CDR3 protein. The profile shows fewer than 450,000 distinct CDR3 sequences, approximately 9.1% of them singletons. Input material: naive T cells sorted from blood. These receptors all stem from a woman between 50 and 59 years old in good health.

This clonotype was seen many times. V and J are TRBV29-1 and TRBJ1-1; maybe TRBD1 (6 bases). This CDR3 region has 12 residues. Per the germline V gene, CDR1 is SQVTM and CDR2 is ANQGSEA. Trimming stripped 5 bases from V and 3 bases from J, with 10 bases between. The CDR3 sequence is CSVRSGDTEAFF. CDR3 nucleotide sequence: TGCAGCGTTCGGTCAGGGGACACTGAAGCTTTCTTT.

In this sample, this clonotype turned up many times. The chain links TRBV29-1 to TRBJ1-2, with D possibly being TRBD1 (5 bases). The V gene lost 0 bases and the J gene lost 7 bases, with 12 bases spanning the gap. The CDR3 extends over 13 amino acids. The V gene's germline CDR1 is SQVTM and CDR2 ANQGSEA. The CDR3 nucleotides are TGCAGCGTTGAAGACAGGGCGGGAGGTGGCTACACCTTC. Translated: CSVEDRAGGGYTF.

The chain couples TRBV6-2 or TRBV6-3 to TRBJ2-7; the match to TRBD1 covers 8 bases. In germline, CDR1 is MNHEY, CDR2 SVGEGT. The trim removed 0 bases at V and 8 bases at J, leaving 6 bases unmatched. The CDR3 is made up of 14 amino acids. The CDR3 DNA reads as TGTGCCAGCAGTTACTCGGGGACAGGACCCAAGCAGTACTTC. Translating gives CASSYSGTGPKQYF.

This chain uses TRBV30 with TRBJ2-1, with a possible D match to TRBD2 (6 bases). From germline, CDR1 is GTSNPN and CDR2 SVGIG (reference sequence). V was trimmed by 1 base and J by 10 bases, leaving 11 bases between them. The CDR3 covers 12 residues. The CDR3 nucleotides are TGTGCCTGGAGTGCCACCGGGAGCGAGCAGTTCTTC. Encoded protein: CAWSATGSEQFF. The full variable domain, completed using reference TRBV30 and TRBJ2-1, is SQTIHQWPATLVQPVGSPLSLECTVEGTSNPNLYWYRQAAGRGLQLLFYSVGIGQISSEVPQNLSASRPQDRQFILSSKKLLLSDSGFYLCAWSATGSEQFFGPGTRLTVL.

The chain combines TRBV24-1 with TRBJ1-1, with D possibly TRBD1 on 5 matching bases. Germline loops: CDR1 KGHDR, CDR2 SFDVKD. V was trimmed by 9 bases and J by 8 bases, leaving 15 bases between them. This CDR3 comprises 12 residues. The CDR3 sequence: CATRGEGPEAFF. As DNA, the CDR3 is TGTGCCACCCGGGGGGAGGGCCCCGAAGCTTTCTTT.

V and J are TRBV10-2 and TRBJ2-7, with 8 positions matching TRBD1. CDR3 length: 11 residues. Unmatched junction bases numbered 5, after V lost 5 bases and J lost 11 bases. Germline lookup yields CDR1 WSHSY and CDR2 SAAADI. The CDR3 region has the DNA TGCGCCAGCAGTTTGGGACAGGATAAGTACGTC. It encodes CASSLGQDKYV.

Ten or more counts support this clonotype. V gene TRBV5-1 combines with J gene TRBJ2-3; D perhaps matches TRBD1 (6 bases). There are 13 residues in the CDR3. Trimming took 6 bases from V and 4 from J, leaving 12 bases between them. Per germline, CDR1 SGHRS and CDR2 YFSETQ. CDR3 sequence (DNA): TGCGCCAGCAAGGGGGAGTGGGCAGATACGCAGTATTTT. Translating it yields CASKGEWADTQYF.

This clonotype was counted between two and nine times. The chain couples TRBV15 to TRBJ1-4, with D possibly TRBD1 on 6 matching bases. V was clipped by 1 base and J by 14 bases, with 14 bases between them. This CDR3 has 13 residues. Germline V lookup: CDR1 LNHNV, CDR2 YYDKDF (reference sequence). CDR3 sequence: CATSRGTQGILFF. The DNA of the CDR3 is TGTGCCACCAGCAGAGGGACACAGGGTATCCTGTTTTTT.

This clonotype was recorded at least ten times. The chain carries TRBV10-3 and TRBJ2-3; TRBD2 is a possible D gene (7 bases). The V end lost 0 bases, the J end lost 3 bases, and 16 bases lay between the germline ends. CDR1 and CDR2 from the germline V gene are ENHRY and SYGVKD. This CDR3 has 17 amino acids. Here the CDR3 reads CAISESMGGPRTDTQYF. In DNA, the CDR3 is TGTGCCATCAGTGAGTCGATGGGGGGGCCAAGGACAGATACGCAGTATTTT.

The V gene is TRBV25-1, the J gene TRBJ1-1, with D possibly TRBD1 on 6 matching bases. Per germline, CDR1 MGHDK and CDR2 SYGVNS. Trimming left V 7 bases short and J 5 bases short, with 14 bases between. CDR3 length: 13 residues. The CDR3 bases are TGTGCCAGCACGCTCCCGGGGGCGACTGAAGCTTTCTTT. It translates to CASTLPGATEAFF.

The CDR3 coding sequence is TGCGCCAGCAGCTCCCAGGGAGGAGGGCCGGGTGAGCAGTTCTTC. This codes for CASSSQGGGPGEQFF. The chain combines TRBV5-1 with TRBJ2-1; D is possibly TRBD2 (6 bases). The CDR3 has 15 amino acids. The germline V and J ends were trimmed by 3 bases and 9 bases, with 19 bases remaining between them. Germline CDR1 SGHRS, CDR2 YFSETQ. The variable domain in full, with the rest retrieved from reference TRBV5-1 and TRBJ2-1, is KAGVTQTPRYLIKTRGQQVTLSCSPISGHRSVSWYQQTPGQGLQFLFEYFSETQRNKGNFPGRFSGRQFSNSRSEMNVSTLELGDSALYLCASSSQGGGPGEQFFGPGTRLTVL.

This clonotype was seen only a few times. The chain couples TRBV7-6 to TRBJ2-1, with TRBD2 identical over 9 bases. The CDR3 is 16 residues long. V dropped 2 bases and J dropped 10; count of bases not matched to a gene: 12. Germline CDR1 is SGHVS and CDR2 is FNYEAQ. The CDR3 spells CASSLNFAGGPDEQFF. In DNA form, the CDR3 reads TGTGCCAGCAGCTTAAATTTTGCGGGAGGGCCCGACGAGCAGTTCTTC.

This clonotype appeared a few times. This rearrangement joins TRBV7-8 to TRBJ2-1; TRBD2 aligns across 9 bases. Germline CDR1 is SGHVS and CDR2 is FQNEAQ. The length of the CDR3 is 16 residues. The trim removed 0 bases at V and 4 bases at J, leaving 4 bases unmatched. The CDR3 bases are TGTGCCAGCAGCTTAGCCGGCGGGAGGGCTTACAATGAGCAGTTCTTC. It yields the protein CASSLAGGRAYNEQFF.

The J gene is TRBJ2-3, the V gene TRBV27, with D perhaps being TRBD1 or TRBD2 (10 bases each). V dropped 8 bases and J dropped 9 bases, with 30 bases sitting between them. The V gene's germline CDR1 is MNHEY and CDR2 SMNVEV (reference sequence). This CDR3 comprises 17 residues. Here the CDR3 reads CASRTGGDLAGVETQYF. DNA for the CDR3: TGTGCCAGCCGGACAGGGGGAGACCTAGCGGGAGTAGAGACGCAGTATTTT.

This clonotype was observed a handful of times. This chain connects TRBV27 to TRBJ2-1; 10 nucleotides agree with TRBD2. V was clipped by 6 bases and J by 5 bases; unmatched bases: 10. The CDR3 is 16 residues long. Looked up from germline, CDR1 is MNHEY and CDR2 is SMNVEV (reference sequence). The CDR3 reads CASSPRAGGPHNEQFF. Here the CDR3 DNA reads TGTGCCAGCAGCCCGAGAGCGGGAGGGCCCCACAATGAGCAGTTCTTC.

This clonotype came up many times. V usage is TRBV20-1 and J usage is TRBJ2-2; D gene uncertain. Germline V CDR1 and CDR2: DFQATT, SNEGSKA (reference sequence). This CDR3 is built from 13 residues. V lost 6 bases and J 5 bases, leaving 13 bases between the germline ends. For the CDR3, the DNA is TGCAGTGCCCCTGGCAGGTTAACCGGGGAGCTGTTTTTT. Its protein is CSAPGRLTGELFF.

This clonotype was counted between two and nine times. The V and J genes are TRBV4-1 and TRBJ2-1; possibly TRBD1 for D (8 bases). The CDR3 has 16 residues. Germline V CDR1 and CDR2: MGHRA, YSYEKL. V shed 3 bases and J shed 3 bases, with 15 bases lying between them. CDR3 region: CASSQETGGDYNEQFF. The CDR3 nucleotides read TGCGCCAGCAGCCAGGAAACAGGGGGGGACTACAATGAGCAGTTCTTC.

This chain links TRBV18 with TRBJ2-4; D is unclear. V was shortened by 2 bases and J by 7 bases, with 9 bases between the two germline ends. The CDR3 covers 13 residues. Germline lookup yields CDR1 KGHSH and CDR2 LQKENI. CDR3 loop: CASSPGVGNIQYF. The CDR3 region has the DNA TGTGCCAGCTCACCAGGAGTCGGGAACATTCAGTACTTC.

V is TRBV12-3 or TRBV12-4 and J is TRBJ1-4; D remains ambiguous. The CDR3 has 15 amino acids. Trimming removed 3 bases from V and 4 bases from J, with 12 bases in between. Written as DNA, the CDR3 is TGTGCCAGCAGTTTTGGGGATACCAATAATGAAAAACTGTTTTTT. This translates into CASSFGDTNNEKLFF.

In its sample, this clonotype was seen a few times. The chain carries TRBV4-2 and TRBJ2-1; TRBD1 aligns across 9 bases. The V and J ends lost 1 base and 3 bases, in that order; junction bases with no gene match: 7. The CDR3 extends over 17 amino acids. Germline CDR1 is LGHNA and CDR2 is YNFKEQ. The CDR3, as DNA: TGTGCCAGCAGCCAAGGGGGAGGGACAGGGAGCTACAATGAGCAGTTCTTC. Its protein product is CASSQGGGTGSYNEQFF.

CDR3 DNA sequence: TGCAGCGTGCTGACCGGGACAGGGTCCGGCATTCAGTACTTC. Its translation is CSVLTGTGSGIQYF. The chain combines TRBV29-1 with TRBJ2-4, with 9 bases matching TRBD1. J gave up 9 bases and V 6 bases, and 12 bases lay outside the gene matches. Germline CDR1 reads SQVTM; CDR2 reads ANQGSEA. The CDR3 has 14 residues.

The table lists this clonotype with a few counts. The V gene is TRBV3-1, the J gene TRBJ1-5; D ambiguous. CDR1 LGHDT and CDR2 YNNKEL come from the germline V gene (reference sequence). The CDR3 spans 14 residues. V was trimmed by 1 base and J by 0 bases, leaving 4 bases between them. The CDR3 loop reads CASSQAYSNQPQHF. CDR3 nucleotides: TGTGCCAGCAGCCAAGCTTATAGCAATCAGCCCCAGCATTTT.

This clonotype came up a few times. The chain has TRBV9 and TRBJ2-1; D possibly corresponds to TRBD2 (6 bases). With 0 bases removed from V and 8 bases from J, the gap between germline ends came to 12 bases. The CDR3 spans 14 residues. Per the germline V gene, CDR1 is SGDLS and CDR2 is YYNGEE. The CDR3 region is CASSVEEGKDEQFF. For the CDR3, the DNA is TGTGCCAGCAGCGTAGAGGAGGGGAAGGATGAGCAGTTCTTC.

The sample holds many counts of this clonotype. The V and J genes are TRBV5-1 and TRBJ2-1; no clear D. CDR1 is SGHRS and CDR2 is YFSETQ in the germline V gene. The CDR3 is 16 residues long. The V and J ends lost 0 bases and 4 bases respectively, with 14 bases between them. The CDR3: CASSLVPPKVYNEQFF. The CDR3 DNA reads TGCGCCAGCAGCTTGGTACCTCCTAAGGTATACAATGAGCAGTTCTTC.

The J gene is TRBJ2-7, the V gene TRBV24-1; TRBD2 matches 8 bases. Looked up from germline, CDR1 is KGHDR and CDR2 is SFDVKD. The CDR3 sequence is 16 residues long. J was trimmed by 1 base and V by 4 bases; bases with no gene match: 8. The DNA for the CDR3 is TGTGCCACCAGTGACTCATTAGCGGGAAAGTCCTACGAGCAGTACGTC. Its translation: CATSDSLAGKSYEQYV.

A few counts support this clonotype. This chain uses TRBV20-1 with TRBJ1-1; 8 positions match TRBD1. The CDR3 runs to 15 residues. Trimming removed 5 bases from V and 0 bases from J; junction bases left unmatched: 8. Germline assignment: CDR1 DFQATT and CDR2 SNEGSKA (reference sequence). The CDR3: CSADRGRGMNTEAFF. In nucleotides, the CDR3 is TGCAGTGCTGACAGGGGTCGGGGAATGAACACTGAAGCTTTCTTT.

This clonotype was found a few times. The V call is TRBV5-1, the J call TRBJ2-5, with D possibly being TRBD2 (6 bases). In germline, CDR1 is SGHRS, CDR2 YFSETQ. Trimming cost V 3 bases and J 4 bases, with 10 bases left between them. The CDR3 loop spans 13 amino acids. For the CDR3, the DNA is TGCGCCAGCAGCTATGAGGGAGGAGAGACCCAGTACTTC. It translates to CASSYEGGETQYF.

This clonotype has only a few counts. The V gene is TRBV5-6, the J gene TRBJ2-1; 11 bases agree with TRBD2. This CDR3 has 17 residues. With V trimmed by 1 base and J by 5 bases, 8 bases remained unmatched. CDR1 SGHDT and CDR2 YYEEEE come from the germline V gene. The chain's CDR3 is CASSLLTSGTPNNEQFF. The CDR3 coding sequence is TGTGCCAGCAGCTTGTTGACTAGCGGGACGCCTAACAATGAGCAGTTCTTC.

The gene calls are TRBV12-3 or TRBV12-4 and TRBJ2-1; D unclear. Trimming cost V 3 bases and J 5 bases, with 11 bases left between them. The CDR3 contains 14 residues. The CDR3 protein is CASSFLVGDNEQFF. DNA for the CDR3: TGTGCCAGCAGTTTCCTAGTTGGTGACAATGAGCAGTTCTTC.